This T cell receptor beta chain was observed in a study of blood T cell repertoires in COVID-19. The repertoire was sequenced with immunoSEQ multiplex PCR; TCRdb's copy has only in-frame clones and lacks some. The data contain a few hundred thousand clones, 88% of them singletons. This receptor was obtained from a man between 18 and 35 years old with active or convalescent COVID-19. The sample comprised peripheral blood.

Written as DNA, the CDR3 is TGTGCCAGCAGCTTGCTTAGTCTGAGCGGGGGGGCGAATACGCAGTATTTT. Protein product: CASSLLSLSGGANTQYF. The chain couples TRBV5-6 to TRBJ2-3; TRBD2 matches 10 bases. The CDR3 is 17 residues long. V lost 1 base to trimming and J lost 7 bases; unmatched junction nucleotides: 12. CDR1 is SGHDT and CDR2 is YYEEEE in the germline V gene.